This paragraph reports one T cell receptor beta chain. Stated time point: after dendritic cell vaccination, including at tumor progression/relapse. Patients had residual fresh-frozen tumor tissue and more than two years of survival data. The CDR3 sequence is 14 residues long. The germline CDR1 and CDR2 sequences are SEHNR and FQNEAQ (reference sequence). V lost 5 bases and J lost 3; bases outside the gene matches: 4. The sample is drawn from a study of glioma-infiltrating T cells after dendritic cell vaccination. Up to about 2 ug genomic DNA was used for TCRB CDR3 amplification. The assay was immunoSEQ multiplex PCR, and TCRdb's table has in-frame clones only and misses some. The table shows approximately 60,000 clones, with 86% occurring only once.

This sequence joins TRBV7-9 and TRBJ1-1; 9 bases agree with TRBD1. The sequence was obtained from a human donor with glioblastoma. The material sequenced was blood, taken after dendritic cell vaccination. The chain's CDR3 is CASSKGQGDTEAFF. In DNA form, the CDR3 reads TGTGCCAGCAGCAAGGGACAGGGTGACACTGAAGCTTTCTTT.